The clone carrying this TCR beta chain was recorded at least ten times. Its antigen is undetermined. Amplification of TCR beta CDR3 regions used RNA transcripts. First-round RT-PCR used HTBI primers; second-round multiplex PCR followed. TCRdb recomputed calls from the multiplex PCR reads with MiXCR, one row per CDR3 protein. The profile shows fewer than 400,000 distinct CDR3 sequences, 15% to 20% of them singletons. These data come from a study of Graves' ophthalmopathy and Graves' hyperthyroidism. For the study at large: Peripheral blood was gathered at first diagnosis, ahead of any treatment whatsoever.

Study results and caveats: Using a 13-signature model, the authors split ophthalmopathy from stable hyperthyroidism, with roughly 88% sensitivity and 81.08% specificity. A majority of expanded thyroid clonotypes exceeding 0.001 frequency were likewise present in blood.

V was clipped by 5 bases and J by 3 bases, with 19 bases between them. The CDR3 totals 16 residues. Germline V gives CDR1 SGHTA, CDR2 FQGNSA. Pregnant or lactating patients and those with other autoimmune diseases or uncontrolled infections were excluded. The sequencing sample was made of peripheral blood. This receptor was identified in a woman between 18 and 30 years old with Graves' ophthalmopathy. The chain employs TRBV7-2 and TRBJ2-5; perhaps TRBD1 as D (5 bases). CDR3 bases: TGTGCCAGCAGCGAAGGGTATTGGGGCAGAAAAGAGACCCAGTACTTC. Protein: CASSEGYWGRKETQYF.